Listed below are T cell receptor beta chains from one sample, sequenced in a study of blood T cells in healthy people across ages. One entry per CDR3 protein results from TCRdb running MiXCR on the 5' RACE reads. The sample holds roughly 1.5 million distinct CDR3 sequences, around 40% seen once. Sequenced input: blood. The origin of the receptors is a woman aged 18-29 years in good health. Each CDR3 is given with its conserved first and last residue. The D gene is left open where the match is weak. Expanded clones are given a class, and other clones once, few, many or no size at all.

j_call: TRBJ2-5
v_call: TRBV24-1
clone_size: .
d_call: TRBD2
cdr3_nt: TGTGCCACCAGTGATGGCGGGGGACACCAAGAGACCCAGTACTTC
cdr3_aa: CATSDGGGHQETQYF

j_call: TRBJ1-6
v_call: TRBV2
clone_size: .
d_call: .
cdr3_nt: TGTGCCAGCAGTGAAACTGGGGCCCGTAATTCACCCCTCCACTTT
cdr3_aa: CASSETGARNSPLHF

j_call: TRBJ1-2
v_call: TRBV4-1
clone_size: .
d_call: .
cdr3_nt: TGCGCCAGCAGCCAAGATCGGGGGGGCGCATCTGGCTACACCTTC
cdr3_aa: CASSQDRGGASGYTF

j_call: TRBJ2-2
v_call: TRBV11-2
clone_size: .
d_call: .
cdr3_nt: TGTGCCAGCAACCGGGGGCTCAACACCGGGGAGCTGTTTTTT
cdr3_aa: CASNRGLNTGELFF

j_call: TRBJ2-2
v_call: TRBV4-1
clone_size: .
d_call: .
cdr3_nt: TGCGCCAGCAGCCAAGATTATAGGAGGGAGCTGTTTTTT
cdr3_aa: CASSQDYRRELFF

j_call: TRBJ2-2
v_call: TRBV7-9
clone_size: .
d_call: .
cdr3_nt: TGTGCCAGCAGCGCCAAGAACAGCCGTGGGACCGGGGAGCTGTTTTTT
cdr3_aa: CASSAKNSRGTGELFF

j_call: TRBJ2-4
v_call: TRBV29-1
clone_size: .
d_call: .
cdr3_nt: TGCAGCGGGGCCGGGATGGACAAAAACATTCAGTACTTC
cdr3_aa: CSGAGMDKNIQYF

j_call: TRBJ2-1
v_call: TRBV24-1
clone_size: .
d_call: .
cdr3_nt: TGTGCCACCAGTGATTTGGGCCGGAGCTCCTACAATGAGCAGTTCTTC
cdr3_aa: CATSDLGRSSYNEQFF

j_call: TRBJ1-1
v_call: TRBV7-2
clone_size: .
d_call: .
cdr3_nt: TGTGCCAGCAGCTTAGACAGGACATCGGCTTTCTTT
cdr3_aa: CASSLDRTSAFF

j_call: TRBJ2-3
v_call: TRBV5-1
clone_size: .
d_call: TRBD1
cdr3_nt: TGCGCCAGCAGCCATGGACAGGACACAGATACGCAGTATTTT
cdr3_aa: CASSHGQDTDTQYF

j_call: TRBJ2-7
v_call: TRBV6-5
clone_size: .
d_call: .
cdr3_nt: TGTGCCAGCAGTTACGGGTGGCATTCGGTCTCCTACGAGCAGTACTTC
cdr3_aa: CASSYGWHSVSYEQYF

j_call: TRBJ2-7
v_call: TRBV29-1
clone_size: few
d_call: .
cdr3_nt: TGCAGCGCCACCCTGGCGAGCTCCTACGAGCAGTACTTC
cdr3_aa: CSATLASSYEQYF

j_call: TRBJ2-3
v_call: TRBV15
clone_size: once
d_call: .
cdr3_nt: TGTGCCACCAGCGGGGGGAGTGGGGCGGATACGCAGTATTTT
cdr3_aa: CATSGGSGADTQYF

j_call: TRBJ2-1
v_call: TRBV7-9
clone_size: .
d_call: .
cdr3_nt: TGTGCCAGCAGCTTGGGCAGGAACCAGGTTGAGCAGTTCTTC
cdr3_aa: CASSLGRNQVEQFF

j_call: TRBJ2-1
v_call: TRBV7-3
clone_size: few
d_call: TRBD2
cdr3_nt: TGTGCCAGCAGCTTACGACTAGCGGGGGCCAATGAGCAGTTCTTC
cdr3_aa: CASSLRLAGANEQFF

j_call: TRBJ2-3
v_call: TRBV5-6
clone_size: .
d_call: TRBD2
cdr3_nt: TGTGCCAGCAGCTTGACGAGGATACGGACTAGCGGTCATACGGCAGATACGCAGTATTTT
cdr3_aa: CASSLTRIRTSGHTADTQYF

j_call: TRBJ2-1
v_call: TRBV25-1
clone_size: few
d_call: .
cdr3_nt: TGTGCCAGCTGTGATCCCGGACACCCCAACAATGAGCAGTTCTTC
cdr3_aa: CASCDPGHPNNEQFF

j_call: TRBJ1-5
v_call: TRBV7-9
clone_size: .
d_call: TRBD1
cdr3_nt: TGTGCCAGCAGCATCGGACAGGGAGCGAGGAATCAGCCCCAGCATTTT
cdr3_aa: CASSIGQGARNQPQHF

j_call: TRBJ1-1
v_call: TRBV15
clone_size: .
d_call: .
cdr3_nt: TGTGCCACCAGTACGGGACGGGGGAACACTGAAGCTTTCTTT
cdr3_aa: CATSTGRGNTEAFF

j_call: TRBJ1-1
v_call: TRBV29-1
clone_size: few
d_call: .
cdr3_nt: TGCAGCGTTGAGAACAGGGAGAACACTGAAGCTTTCTTT
cdr3_aa: CSVENRENTEAFF

j_call: TRBJ2-1
v_call: TRBV7-2
clone_size: .
d_call: .
cdr3_nt: TGTGCCAGCAGCCCATGGCGGGGAGGAACCTACAATGAGCAGTTCTTC
cdr3_aa: CASSPWRGGTYNEQFF

j_call: TRBJ1-1
v_call: TRBV5-1
clone_size: .
d_call: .
cdr3_nt: TGCGCCAGCAGCTTGGAAATGGGCGGGAACACTGAAGCTTTCTTT
cdr3_aa: CASSLEMGGNTEAFF

j_call: TRBJ2-3
v_call: TRBV7-3
clone_size: .
d_call: .
cdr3_nt: TGTGCCAGCAGCCGAGGGGCTATAGATACGCAGTATTTT
cdr3_aa: CASSRGAIDTQYF

j_call: TRBJ1-5
v_call: TRBV4-3
clone_size: .
d_call: .
cdr3_nt: TGCGCCAGCAGCCAAGATGCGGGGGCGCGTCAGCCCCAGCATTTT
cdr3_aa: CASSQDAGARQPQHF

j_call: TRBJ2-3
v_call: TRBV29-1
clone_size: .
d_call: .
cdr3_nt: TGCAGCGTTGGACGTGTTGGGGCGGGACCAGATACGCAGTATTTT
cdr3_aa: CSVGRVGAGPDTQYF

j_call: TRBJ2-7
v_call: TRBV6-1
clone_size: .
d_call: .
cdr3_nt: TGTGCCAGCAGTGAATCGTTGGGTTTTAGGTACGAGCAGTACTTC
cdr3_aa: CASSESLGFRYEQYF

j_call: TRBJ2-1
v_call: TRBV29-1
clone_size: .
d_call: .
cdr3_nt: TGCAGCGTTGTACAGTCAGGGGCGTACAATGAGCAGTTCTTC
cdr3_aa: CSVVQSGAYNEQFF

j_call: TRBJ2-7
v_call: TRBV5-5
clone_size: .
d_call: TRBD1
cdr3_nt: TGTGCCAGCAGCGTGGACAGGGAACTTTCCTACTACGAGCAGTACTTC
cdr3_aa: CASSVDRELSYYEQYF

j_call: TRBJ1-6
v_call: TRBV11-2
clone_size: .
d_call: .
cdr3_nt: TGTGCCAGCGGATGGGGTCCGCCTATAATGTCGGCCCTCCACTTT
cdr3_aa: CASGWGPPIMSALHF

j_call: TRBJ1-1
v_call: TRBV25-1
clone_size: .
d_call: .
cdr3_nt: TGTGCCAGCAGGCCACAGGGTGTTACTGAAGCTTTCTTT
cdr3_aa: CASRPQGVTEAFF

j_call: TRBJ2-3
v_call: TRBV20-1
clone_size: .
d_call: TRBD1
cdr3_nt: TGCAGTGCTGGACGGGACAGGGGTTTTCGCACAGATACGCAGTATTTT
cdr3_aa: CSAGRDRGFRTDTQYF

j_call: TRBJ2-1
v_call: TRBV9
clone_size: .
d_call: TRBD2
cdr3_nt: TGTGCCAGCAGCGTAGTTAGCGGGGGAAACAATGAGCAGTTCTTC
cdr3_aa: CASSVVSGGNNEQFF

j_call: TRBJ1-4
v_call: TRBV29-1
clone_size: .
d_call: .
cdr3_nt: TGCAGCGTTGAACTTACAGGGAGGGATAATGAAAAACTGTTTTTT
cdr3_aa: CSVELTGRDNEKLFF

j_call: TRBJ2-3
v_call: TRBV7-2
clone_size: .
d_call: .
cdr3_nt: TGTGCCAGCAGCTTAAGTAGGAGAAGCACAGATACGCAGTATTTT
cdr3_aa: CASSLSRRSTDTQYF

j_call: TRBJ2-3
v_call: TRBV12-3/TRBV12-4
clone_size: .
d_call: TRBD1
cdr3_nt: TGTGCCAGCACCGACCTTCTTGGACAGGGTAAAGATACGCAGTATTTT
cdr3_aa: CASTDLLGQGKDTQYF

j_call: TRBJ2-5
v_call: TRBV29-1
clone_size: few
d_call: TRBD1
cdr3_nt: TGCAGCGTTGCTGTCGGGACAGGTGGGCAGACCCAGTACTTC
cdr3_aa: CSVAVGTGGQTQYF

j_call: TRBJ1-4
v_call: TRBV20-1
clone_size: few
d_call: .
cdr3_nt: TGCAGCGCTAGGGTTATTAATGAAAAACTGTTTTTT
cdr3_aa: CSARVINEKLFF